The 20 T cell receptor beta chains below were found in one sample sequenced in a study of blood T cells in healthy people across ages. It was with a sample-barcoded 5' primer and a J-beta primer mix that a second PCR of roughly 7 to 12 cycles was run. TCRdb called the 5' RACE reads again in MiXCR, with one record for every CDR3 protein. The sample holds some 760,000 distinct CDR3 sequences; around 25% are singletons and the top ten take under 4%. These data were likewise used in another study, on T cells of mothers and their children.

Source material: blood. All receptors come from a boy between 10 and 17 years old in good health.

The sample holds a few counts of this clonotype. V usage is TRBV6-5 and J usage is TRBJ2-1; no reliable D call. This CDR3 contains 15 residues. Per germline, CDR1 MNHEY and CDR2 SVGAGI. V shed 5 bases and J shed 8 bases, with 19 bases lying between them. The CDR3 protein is CASSPLLSGRDEQFF. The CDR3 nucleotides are TGTGCCAGCAGTCCTTTGCTGTCCGGAAGGGATGAGCAGTTCTTC.

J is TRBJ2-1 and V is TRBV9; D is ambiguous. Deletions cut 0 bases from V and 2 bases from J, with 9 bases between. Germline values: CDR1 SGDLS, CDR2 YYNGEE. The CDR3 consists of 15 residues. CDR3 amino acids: CASSVGRPPYNEQFF. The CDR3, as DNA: TGTGCCAGCAGCGTAGGAAGGCCCCCCTACAATGAGCAGTTCTTC.

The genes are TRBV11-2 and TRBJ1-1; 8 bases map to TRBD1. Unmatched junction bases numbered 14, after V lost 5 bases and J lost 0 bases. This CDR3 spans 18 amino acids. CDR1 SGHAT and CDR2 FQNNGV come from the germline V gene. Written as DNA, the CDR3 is TGTGCCAGCAGCCAGGTTCAGGGGGCGCAAATAATGAACACTGAAGCTTTCTTT. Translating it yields CASSQVQGAQIMNTEAFF.

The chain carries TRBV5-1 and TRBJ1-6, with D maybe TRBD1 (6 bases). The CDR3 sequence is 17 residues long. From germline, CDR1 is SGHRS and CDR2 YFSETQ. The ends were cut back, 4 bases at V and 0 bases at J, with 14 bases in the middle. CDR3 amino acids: CASSEQGPSSYNSPLHF. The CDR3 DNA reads TGCGCCAGCAGCGAACAGGGCCCAAGCTCCTATAATTCACCCCTCCACTTT.

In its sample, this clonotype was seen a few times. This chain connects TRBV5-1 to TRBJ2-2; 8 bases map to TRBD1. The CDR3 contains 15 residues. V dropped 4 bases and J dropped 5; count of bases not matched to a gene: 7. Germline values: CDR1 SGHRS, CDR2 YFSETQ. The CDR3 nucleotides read TGCGCCAGCAGCCCAGGACAGGGAGAGACCGGGGAGCTGTTTTTT. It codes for CASSPGQGETGELFF.

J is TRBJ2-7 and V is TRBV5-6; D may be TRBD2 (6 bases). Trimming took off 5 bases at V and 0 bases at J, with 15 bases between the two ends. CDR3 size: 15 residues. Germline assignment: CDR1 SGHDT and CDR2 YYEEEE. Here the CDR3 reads CASSYRLDLSYEQYF. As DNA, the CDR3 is TGTGCCAGCAGTTATCGACTAGACCTCTCCTACGAGCAGTACTTC.

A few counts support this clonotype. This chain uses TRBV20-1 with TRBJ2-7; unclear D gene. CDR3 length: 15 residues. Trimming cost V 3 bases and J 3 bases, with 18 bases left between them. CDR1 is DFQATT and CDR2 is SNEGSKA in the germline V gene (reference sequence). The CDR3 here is CSASSLSEIHYEQYF. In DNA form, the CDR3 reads TGCAGTGCTAGTAGTTTGTCGGAGATCCACTACGAGCAGTACTTC.

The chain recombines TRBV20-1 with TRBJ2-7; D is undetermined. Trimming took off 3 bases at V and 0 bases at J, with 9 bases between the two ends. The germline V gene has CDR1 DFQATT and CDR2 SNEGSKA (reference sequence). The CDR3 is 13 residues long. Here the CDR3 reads CSASSAFSYEQYF. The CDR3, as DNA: TGCAGTGCTAGCTCAGCGTTCTCCTACGAGCAGTACTTC.

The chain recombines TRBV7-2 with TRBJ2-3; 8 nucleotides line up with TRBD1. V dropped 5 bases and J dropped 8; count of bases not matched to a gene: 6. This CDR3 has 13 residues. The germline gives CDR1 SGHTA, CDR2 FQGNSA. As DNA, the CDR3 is TGTGCCAGCAGCCAGGGGGCCCTTGGTACGCAGTATTTT. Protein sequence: CASSQGALGTQYF.

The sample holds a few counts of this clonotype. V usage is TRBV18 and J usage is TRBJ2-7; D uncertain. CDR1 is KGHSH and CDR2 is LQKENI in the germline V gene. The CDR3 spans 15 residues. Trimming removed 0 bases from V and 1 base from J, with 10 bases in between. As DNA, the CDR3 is TGTGCCAGCTCACCACCTGGATCCAGGTCCTACGAGCAGTACTTC. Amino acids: CASSPPGSRSYEQYF. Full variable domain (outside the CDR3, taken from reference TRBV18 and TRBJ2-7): NAGVMQNPRHLVRRRGQEARLRCSPMKGHSHVYWYRQLPEEGLKFMVYLQKENIIDESGMPKERFSAEFPKEGPSILRIQQVVRGDSAAYFCASSPPGSRSYEQYFGPGTRLTVT.

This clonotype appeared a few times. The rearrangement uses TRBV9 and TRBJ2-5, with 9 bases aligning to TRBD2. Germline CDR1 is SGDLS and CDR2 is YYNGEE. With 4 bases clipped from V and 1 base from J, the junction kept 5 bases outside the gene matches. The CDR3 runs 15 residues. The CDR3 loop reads CASSLGTSPQETQYF. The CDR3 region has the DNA TGTGCCAGCAGCCTGGGGACTAGCCCCCAAGAGACCCAGTACTTC.

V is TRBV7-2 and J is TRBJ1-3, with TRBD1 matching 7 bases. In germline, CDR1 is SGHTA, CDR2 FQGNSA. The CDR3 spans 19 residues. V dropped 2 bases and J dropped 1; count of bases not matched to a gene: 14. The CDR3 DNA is TGTGCCAGCAGCTTATCGCGGGACAGCGTAGGAAGATCTGGAAACACCATATATTTT. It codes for CASSLSRDSVGRSGNTIYF.

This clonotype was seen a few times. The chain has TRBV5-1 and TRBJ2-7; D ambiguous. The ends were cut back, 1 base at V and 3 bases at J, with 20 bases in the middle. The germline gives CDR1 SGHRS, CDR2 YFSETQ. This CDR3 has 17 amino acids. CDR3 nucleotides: TGCGCCAGCAGCTTGATCCCGAATCAGGAGCCGGGCTACGAGCAGTACTTC. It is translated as CASSLIPNQEPGYEQYF.

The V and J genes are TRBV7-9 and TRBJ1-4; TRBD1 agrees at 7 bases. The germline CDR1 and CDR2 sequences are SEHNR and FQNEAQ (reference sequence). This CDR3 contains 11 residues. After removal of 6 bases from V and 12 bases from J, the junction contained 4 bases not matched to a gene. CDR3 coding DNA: TGTGCCAGCAGGTCCGGGACAGAACTGTTTTTT. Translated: CASRSGTELFF.

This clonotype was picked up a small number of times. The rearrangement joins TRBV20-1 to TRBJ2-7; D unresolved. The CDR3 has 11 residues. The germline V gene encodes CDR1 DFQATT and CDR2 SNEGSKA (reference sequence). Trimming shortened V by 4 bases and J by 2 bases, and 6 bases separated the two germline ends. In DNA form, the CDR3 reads TGCAGTGCTACCGGAACCTACGAGCAGTACTTC. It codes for CSATGTYEQYF.

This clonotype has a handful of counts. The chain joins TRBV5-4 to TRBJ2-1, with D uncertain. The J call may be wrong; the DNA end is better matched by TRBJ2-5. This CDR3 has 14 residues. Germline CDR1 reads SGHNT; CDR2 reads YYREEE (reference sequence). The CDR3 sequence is CASSLRADRAAQYF. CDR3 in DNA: TGTGCCAGCAGCTTGAGGGCAGACCGGGCGGCCCAGTACTTC.

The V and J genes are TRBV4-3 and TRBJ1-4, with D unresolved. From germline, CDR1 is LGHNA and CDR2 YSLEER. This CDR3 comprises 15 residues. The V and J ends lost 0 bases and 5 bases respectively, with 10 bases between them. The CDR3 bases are TGCGCCAGCAGCCAAGATCGGGTGGGGAATGAAAAACTGTTTTTT. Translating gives CASSQDRVGNEKLFF.

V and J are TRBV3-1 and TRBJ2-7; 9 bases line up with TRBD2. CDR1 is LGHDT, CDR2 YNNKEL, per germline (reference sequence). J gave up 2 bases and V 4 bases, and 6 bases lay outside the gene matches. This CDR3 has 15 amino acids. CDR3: CASSPNAGGPYEQYF. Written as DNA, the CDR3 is TGTGCCAGCAGCCCCAACGCGGGAGGGCCCTACGAGCAGTACTTC.

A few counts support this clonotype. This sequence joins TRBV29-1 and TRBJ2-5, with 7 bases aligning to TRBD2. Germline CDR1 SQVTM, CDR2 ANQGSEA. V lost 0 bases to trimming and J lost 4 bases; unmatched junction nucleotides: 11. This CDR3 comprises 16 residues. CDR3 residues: CSVEDRVWGGSETQYF. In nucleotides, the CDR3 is TGCAGCGTTGAAGATCGAGTTTGGGGGGGATCAGAGACCCAGTACTTC.

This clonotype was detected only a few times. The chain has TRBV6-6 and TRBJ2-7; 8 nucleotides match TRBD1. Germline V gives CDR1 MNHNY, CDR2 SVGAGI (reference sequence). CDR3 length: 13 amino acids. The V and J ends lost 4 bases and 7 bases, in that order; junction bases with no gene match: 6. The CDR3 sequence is CASSWTGLGEQYF. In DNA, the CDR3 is TGTGCCAGCAGTTGGACAGGGTTGGGGGAGCAGTACTTC.